This T cell receptor beta chain was sequenced in a study of beta chain features in type 1 diabetes. Study-level information: Sorted cells numbering roughly 100,000,000 were examined across all samples.

The isolated RNA, all of it, was reverse transcribed, so expressed TCRB transcripts were what got sequenced. This table comes from immunoSEQ multiplex PCR, and its TCRdb copy is limited to in-frame clones, with some not included. The sample has hundreds of thousands of clones; 15% to 20% are singletons. Points from the study as a whole: Naive, central memory and Treg TCRB repertoires appeared more alike in patients than in healthy donors.

Over 95% purity was reached by all sorted populations. About this clone itself: No antigen is known for it.

The CDR3 has 15 amino acids. J gave up 3 bases and V 3 bases, and 1 base lay outside the gene matches. Germline lookup yields CDR1 MNHEY and CDR2 SMNVEV (reference sequence). The specimen was naive CD4+ T cells from blood. The TCR was taken from a woman aged 18-29 years in good health. This sequence joins TRBV27 and TRBJ2-1, with 11 bases matching TRBD2. CDR3 coding DNA: TGTGCCAGCAGTTTCCTAGCGGGAGGCTACAATGAGCAGTTCTTC. This translates into CASSFLAGGYNEQFF.